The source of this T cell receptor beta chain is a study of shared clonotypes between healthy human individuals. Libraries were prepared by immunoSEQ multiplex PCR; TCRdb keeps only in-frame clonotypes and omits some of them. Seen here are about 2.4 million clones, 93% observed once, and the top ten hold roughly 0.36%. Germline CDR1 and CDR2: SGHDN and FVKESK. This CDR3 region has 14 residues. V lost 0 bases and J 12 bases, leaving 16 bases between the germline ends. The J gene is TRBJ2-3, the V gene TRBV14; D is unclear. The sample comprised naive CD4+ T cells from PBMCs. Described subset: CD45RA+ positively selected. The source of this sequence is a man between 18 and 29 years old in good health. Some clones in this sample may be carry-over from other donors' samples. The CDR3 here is CASSQDLRASVQYF. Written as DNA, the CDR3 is TGTGCCAGCAGCCAAGATTTAAGGGCCTCGGTTCAGTATTTT. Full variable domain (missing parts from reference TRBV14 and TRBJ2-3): EAGVTQFPSHSVIEKGQTVTLRCDPISGHDNLYWYRRVMGKEIKFLLHFVKESKQDESGMPNNRFLAERTGGTYSTLKVQPAELEDSGVYFCASSQDLRASVQYFGPGTRLTVL.